This T cell receptor (beta chain) came from a study of blood T cell repertoires in COVID-19. The data were produced by immunoSEQ multiplex PCR, yet TCRdb's version contains in-frame clones alone and is incomplete. The table records 30,000 to 45,000 clones, more than 85% of them present only once. This CDR3 comprises 16 residues. V lost 0 bases and J lost 3; bases outside the gene matches: 3. CDR1 and CDR2 from the germline V gene are SQVTM and ANQGSEA. The TCR was taken from a man between 65 and 85 years old with acute or convalescent COVID-19. Specimen: peripheral blood. The chain employs TRBV29-1 and TRBJ2-1, with 12 nucleotides matching TRBD2. Written as DNA, the CDR3 is TGCAGCGTTGAAGATCTGACTAGCGGGGGCTACAATGAGCAGTTCTTC. Translation: CSVEDLTSGGYNEQFF.